This TCR beta chain was sequenced during a study of technical replicates of blood from a few donors (dated by TCRdb to 2017 to 2019). Library construction relied on the immunoSEQ multiplex PCR assay. Sourced from immuneACCESS, this table was stored by TCRdb with only in-frame sequences that have V and J called. A share of the clones is absent; for the studies checked, an unresolved V gene accounts for under half, and the remainder has no known explanation. The table for this sample lists tens of thousands of clones; approximately 96% of them were counted only once. About 0.3% of the sample goes to the ten largest clones. The CDR3 covers 14 residues, taking in both the cysteine and the phenylalanine. Solely the CDR3 DNA is kept, with 42 bases framed from the first base. The germline V gene (reference sequence) specifies MNHEY as CDR1 and SMNVEV as CDR2. At the junction V is shortened by 2 bases and J by 2 bases, with 9 bases in between.

Concerning this clone: Which antigen it targets is not known. Base-call qualities are not available, and no considerably larger clone is one nucleotide away.

The TCR was taken from a human donor in good health. Recombination joined TRBV27 with TRBJ2-5, and perhaps TRBD2 as D gene, on 5 matching bases. The source material was T cells isolated from PBMCs. The nucleotide sequence is TGTGCCAGCAGTTTAGGACGGGAACAAGAGACCCAGTACTTC. It translates to CASSLGREQETQYF.